These 21 T cell receptor beta chains were sequenced from one sample in a study of cytomegalovirus exposure and HLA in healthy donors. Primers: 60 Vbeta forward and 13 Jbeta reverse. Sequencing used immunoSEQ multiplex PCR; TCRdb keeps in-frame clones, though not all of them. Of under 200,000 clones listed, over 70% are singletons. Sample: PBMCs. The receptor set was obtained from a man over 45 in good health and CMV-seronegative.

This chain connects TRBV14 to TRBJ1-6, with 8 bases that match TRBD1. The V and J ends lost 3 bases and 7 bases, in that order; junction bases with no gene match: 5. There are 15 residues in the CDR3. Looked up from germline, CDR1 is SGHDN and CDR2 is FVKESK. CDR3 DNA: TGTGCCAGCAGCCAGGGGGACAGGAGAAATTCACCCCTCCACTTT. The encoded protein is CASSQGDRRNSPLHF. Looking up the rest from reference TRBV14 and TRBJ1-6 gives the full variable domain: EAGVTQFPSHSVIEKGQTVTLRCDPISGHDNLYWYRRVMGKEIKFLLHFVKESKQDESGMPNNRFLAERTGGTYSTLKVQPAELEDSGVYFCASSQGDRRNSPLHFGNGTRLTVT.

The J gene is TRBJ1-2, the V gene TRBV5-4; unclear D gene. The V gene lost 3 bases and the J gene lost 2 bases, with 11 bases spanning the gap. This CDR3 region has 14 residues. Germline CDR1 reads SGHNT; CDR2 reads YYREEE (reference sequence). CDR3 loop: CASSSASSNYGYTF. CDR3 DNA sequence: TGTGCCAGCAGCTCCGCGTCCTCCAACTATGGCTACACCTTC.

V gene TRBV18 combines with J gene TRBJ1-1, with D maybe TRBD1 (5 bases). CDR3 length: 14 residues. The germline V and J ends were trimmed by 5 bases and 1 base, with 11 bases remaining between them. Germline CDR1 is KGHSH and CDR2 is LQKENI. CDR3 DNA sequence: TGTGCCAGCTCAAGGCAGGGATCGAACACTGAAGCTTTCTTT. Protein product: CASSRQGSNTEAFF.

The gene calls are TRBV6-1 and TRBJ1-1, with TRBD1 as a possible D gene (5 bases). From germline, CDR1 is MNHNS and CDR2 SASEGT. V lost 4 bases, J lost 0 bases, and 12 bases lay in between. CDR3 length equals 15 residues. DNA of the CDR3: TGTGCCAGCAGTGTGGGGCAGCACATGAACACTGAAGCTTTCTTT. Its translation is CASSVGQHMNTEAFF.

This sequence joins TRBV6-5 and TRBJ2-7, with 8 bases matching TRBD2. The trim removed 0 bases at V and 3 bases at J, leaving 4 bases unmatched. Germline loops: CDR1 MNHEY, CDR2 SVGAGI. CDR3 length: 15 residues. The CDR3 DNA is TGTGCCAGCAGTTACTCTGCAGCGGGAGACTACGAGCAGTACTTC. Amino acid sequence: CASSYSAAGDYEQYF.

The sample holds one count of this clone. This chain connects TRBV7-6 to TRBJ2-5; the match to TRBD2 covers 7 bases. V lost 0 bases and J lost 1; bases outside the gene matches: 5. Germline lookup yields CDR1 SGHVS and CDR2 FNYEAQ. The CDR3 loop spans 16 amino acids. CDR3 coding DNA: TGTGCCAGCAGCTTAGCGCTGCGGGGGAGCCAAGAGACCCAGTACTTC. Encoded protein: CASSLALRGSQETQYF.

The chain carries TRBV6-1 and TRBJ2-7; 7 bases agree with TRBD2. The CDR3 has 15 residues. CDR1 is MNHNS, CDR2 SASEGT, per germline. Trimming cost V 3 bases and J 4 bases; bases outside gene matches: 9. DNA for the CDR3: TGTGCCAGCAGTGATCTCACCTGGGGGGGGTACGAGCAGTACTTC. This encodes CASSDLTWGGYEQYF.

The rearrangement links TRBV2 to TRBJ1-3, with a weak D call TRBD1 (6 bases). V shed 7 bases and J shed 2 bases, with 12 bases lying between them. The CDR3 extends over 14 amino acids. CDR1 and CDR2 (germline): SNHLY, FYNNEI. In DNA, the CDR3 is TGTGCCAGCAAGGCGGGGGCTACTGGAAACACCATATATTTT. It is translated as CASKAGATGNTIYF.

The rearrangement joins TRBV2 to TRBJ2-7; no clear D. This CDR3 is built from 14 residues. CDR1 is SNHLY and CDR2 is FYNNEI in the germline V gene. V was pared by 7 bases and J by 3 bases, with 16 bases between. CDR3 in amino acids: CASTEAVSRYEQYF. DNA for the CDR3: TGTGCCAGCACCGAGGCGGTTTCTCGCTACGAGCAGTACTTC.

Only a few counts were recorded for this clone. This chain links TRBV5-4 with TRBJ2-7, with D maybe TRBD1 (6 bases). V was cut by 5 bases and J by 3 bases, with 15 bases left in between. Germline assignment: CDR1 SGHNT and CDR2 YYREEE (reference sequence). The CDR3 is 14 amino acids. CDR3 nucleotides: TGTGCCAGCAGTGGAGCAGGGGTGAGCTACGAGCAGTACTTC. Protein sequence: CASSGAGVSYEQYF.

V is TRBV27 and J is TRBJ1-2, with 8 bases matching TRBD1. CDR3 length: 15 amino acids. Germline lookup yields CDR1 MNHEY and CDR2 SMNVEV (reference sequence). V lost 0 bases to trimming and J lost 4 bases; unmatched junction nucleotides: 4. Written as DNA, the CDR3 is TGTGCCAGCAGTTTATCTCGACAGGGGATCTATGGCTACACCTTC. Translated, it gives CASSLSRQGIYGYTF.

The genes are TRBV2 and TRBJ1-4, with D possibly being TRBD1 (6 bases). V gave up 6 bases and J gave up 11 bases, with 19 bases separating them. This CDR3 is built from 14 residues. Germline CDR1 SNHLY, CDR2 FYNNEI. The CDR3 region has the DNA TGTGCCAGCAGCGAGTCATCTCTCCAGGGGAAACTGTTTTTT. It is translated as CASSESSLQGKLFF.

This chain connects TRBV9 to TRBJ2-5; 7 bases map to TRBD1. The CDR3 is 14 residues long. Germline V lookup: CDR1 SGDLS, CDR2 YYNGEE. With 0 bases clipped from V and 5 bases from J, the junction kept 4 bases outside the gene matches. DNA of the CDR3: TGTGCCAGCAGCGTAGGAGGGGGCGGGGAGACCCAGTACTTC. This codes for CASSVGGGGETQYF.

The chain uses TRBV18 and TRBJ1-1, with D uncertain. Trimming removed 8 bases at V and 1 base at J, with 14 bases between. The CDR3 has 14 amino acids. Germline V gene data show CDR1 as KGHSH and CDR2 as LQKENI. The CDR3 DNA reads TGTGCCAGCACAGCGGGCGTCTCGAACACTGAAGCTTTCTTT. Translation: CASTAGVSNTEAFF.

The chain employs TRBV19 and TRBJ2-3, with TRBD1 matching over 8 bases. CDR3 length: 13 amino acids. In germline, CDR1 is LNHDA, CDR2 SQIVND (reference sequence). J lost 5 bases, V lost 6 bases, and 4 bases had no gene match. The CDR3 spells CASRKGQGDTQYF. The CDR3 nucleotides are TGTGCCAGTAGGAAAGGACAGGGAGATACGCAGTATTTT. Together with reference TRBV19 and TRBJ2-3, the CDR3 gives the full variable domain: DGGITQSPKYLFRKEGQNVTLSCEQNLNHDAMYWYRQDPGQGLRLIYYSQIVNDFQKGDIAEGYSVSREKKESFPLTVTSAQKNPTAFYLCASRKGQGDTQYFGPGTRLTVL.

The V gene is TRBV5-6, the J gene TRBJ2-7; D is unresolved. The length of the CDR3 is 11 residues. CDR1 is SGHDT, CDR2 YYEEEE, per germline. Trimming shortened V by 2 bases and J by 6 bases, and 6 bases separated the two germline ends. CDR3 region: CASSFEIEQYF. For the CDR3, the DNA is TGTGCCAGCAGCTTTGAGATCGAGCAGTACTTC. Using reference TRBV5-6 and TRBJ2-7 for the parts outside the CDR3, the full variable domain is DAGVTQSPTHLIKTRGQQVTLRCSPKSGHDTVSWYQQALGQGPQFIFQYYEEEERQRGNFPDRFSGHQFPNYSSELNVNALLLGDSALYLCASSFEIEQYFGPGTRLTVT.

This CDR3 reads CASSPTTGASDEQYF. The DNA for the CDR3 is TGTGCCAGCTCACCAACGACAGGGGCCAGCGACGAGCAGTACTTC. The chain carries TRBV18 and TRBJ2-7, with TRBD1 identical over 8 bases. The CDR3 spans 15 residues. J gave up 5 bases and V 2 bases, and 8 bases lay outside the gene matches. The germline V gene has CDR1 KGHSH and CDR2 LQKENI.

This chain joins TRBV29-1 and TRBJ1-2; D unclear. This CDR3 is built from 9 residues. CDR1 is SQVTM, CDR2 ANQGSEA, per germline. Trimming removed 3 bases from V and 8 bases from J, with 4 bases in between. The DNA of the CDR3 is TGCAGCGTTGATCGGGGCTACACCTTC. This sequence encodes CSVDRGYTF.

This chain links TRBV18 with TRBJ1-4; no clear D. The length of the CDR3 is 15 residues. V lost 0 bases to trimming and J lost 4 bases, with 9 bases between them. The V gene's germline CDR1 is KGHSH and CDR2 LQKENI. The CDR3 region is CASSPPEGNNEKLFF. The DNA of the CDR3 is TGTGCCAGCTCACCACCGGAGGGCAATAATGAAAAACTGTTTTTT.

CDR3 region: CASSLRYSSYNEQFF. The CDR3 DNA reads as TGTGCCAGCAGCTTACGATACAGCTCCTACAATGAGCAGTTCTTC. The chain couples TRBV7-3 to TRBJ2-1, with D unresolved. Germline CDR1 is SGHTA and CDR2 is FQGTGA. The CDR3 extends over 15 amino acids. Trimming pared 2 bases from V and 0 bases from J, leaving 8 bases between.

CDR3 bases: TGTGCCAGCTCCGACTACACAGATACGCAGTATTTT. Amino acids: CASSDYTDTQYF. The gene calls are TRBV18 and TRBJ2-3, with D possibly being TRBD2 (5 bases). The CDR3 is made up of 12 amino acids. CDR1 is KGHSH and CDR2 is LQKENI in the germline V gene. The ends were cut back, 6 bases at V and 2 bases at J, with 6 bases in the middle.